This T cell receptor beta chain was captured in a study of T cells after yellow fever vaccination. Between the trimmed V and J ends, which lost 4 bases and 0 bases, there was a span of 22 bases. Germline loops: CDR1 SGHAT, CDR2 FQNNGV. The CDR3 sequence is 18 residues long. TCRdb itself ran the 5' RACE reads through MiXCR, one entry per CDR3 protein. The sample holds 250,000 to 300,000 distinct CDR3 sequences, 10% to 15% seen once. This TCR derives from a man aged 25-45 years who received the YFV17D yellow fever vaccine. V is TRBV11-2 and J is TRBJ2-7; either TRBD1 or TRBD2 may supply D (7 bases each). This specimen was CD4+ T cells sorted from PBMCs, taken 45 days after the yellow fever booster vaccination. In nucleotides, the CDR3 is TGTGCCAGCAGCTCCTCCCCGACAGGGAGGGGCCCCTCCTACGAGCAGTACTTC. This translates into CASSSSPTGRGPSYEQYF. Full variable domain (rest looked up from reference TRBV11-2 and TRBJ2-7): EAGVAQSPRYKIIEKRQSVAFWCNPISGHATLYWYQQILGQGPKLLIQFQNNGVVDDSQLPKDRFSAERLKGVDSTLKIQPAKLEDSAVYLCASSSSPTGRGPSYEQYFGPGTRLTVT.